The entry below gives a single T cell receptor beta chain sequence along with its context. Clones were sequenced by immunoSEQ multiplex PCR, and TCRdb holds only the in-frame ones, with some missing. The sample contains nearly 350,000 clones, 75% to 90% of which appear only once. Followed longitudinally, the Seattle patients had been enrolled during active infection. The sample originates from a study of blood T cell repertoires in COVID-19. The overall study: Sample material is recorded as cDNA or gDNA derived from T cells, B-cell-depleted T cells, or PBMCs.

The clonotype originates from a woman between 45 and 60 years old with COVID-19, enrolled during active disease. The sample was peripheral blood.

CDR3 sequence: CASSKDLTGGRTEAFF. The CDR3, as DNA: TGCGCCAGCAGCAAGGATCTGACAGGGGGCAGGACTGAAGCTTTCTTT. The chain couples TRBV5-1 to TRBJ1-1, with 10 bases fitting TRBD1. Germline assignment: CDR1 SGHRS and CDR2 YFSETQ. With 4 bases clipped from V and 5 bases from J, the junction kept 11 bases outside the gene matches. The CDR3 loop spans 16 amino acids.